The 20 T cell receptor beta chains reported below all come from one sample, sequenced in a study of cytomegalovirus exposure and HLA in healthy donors. The PCR had 60 Vbeta and 13 Jbeta primers. Profiled with immunoSEQ multiplex PCR; TCRdb holds only in-frame clones, not every one. Counted here are roughly 130,000 clones, roughly 75% occurring once; the ten biggest clones make up roughly 5.7%. Sequencing was performed on PBMCs. These receptors all stem from a man younger than 45 in good health and CMV-seronegative.

This chain uses TRBV6-5 with TRBJ1-2, with D maybe TRBD1 (5 bases). Trimming shortened V by 5 bases and J by 0 bases, and 10 bases separated the two germline ends. Germline V lookup: CDR1 MNHEY, CDR2 SVGAGI. The CDR3 totals 14 residues. The CDR3 nucleotides read TGTGCCAGCAGTCGGGGGGGGACTAACTATGGCTACACCTTC. This sequence encodes CASSRGGTNYGYTF.

This chain connects TRBV6-5 to TRBJ2-7, with D possibly matching TRBD1 (6 bases). Germline CDR1 is MNHEY and CDR2 is SVGAGI. V lost 2 bases and J lost 3, with 14 bases in between. The CDR3 is 15 residues long. The DNA of the CDR3 is TGTGCCAGCAGTTACCTTGCCGGACAGAGCTACGAGCAGTACTTC. Residues: CASSYLAGQSYEQYF.

The rearrangement links TRBV5-1 to TRBJ2-7; weak D call: TRBD2 (6 bases). This CDR3 has 12 amino acids. Germline CDR1 reads SGHRS; CDR2 reads YFSETQ. The V end lost 5 bases, the J end lost 10 bases, and 16 bases lay between the germline ends. CDR3 amino acids: CASSSGSDGQYF. Written as DNA, the CDR3 is TGCGCCAGCAGTTCCGGGAGCGACGGTCAGTACTTC.

The chain couples TRBV6-4 to TRBJ1-1; D perhaps matches TRBD1 (6 bases). Trimming stripped 3 bases from V and 4 bases from J, with 12 bases between. This CDR3 has 14 amino acids. Germline V gives CDR1 MRHNA, CDR2 SNTAGT. In nucleotides, the CDR3 is TGTGCCAGCAGTGAACAAGCGGGGGCCACTGAAGCTTTCTTT. Translating gives CASSEQAGATEAFF.

The chain is built from TRBV5-6 and TRBJ2-1; D remains unclear. Germline CDR1 SGHDT, CDR2 YYEEEE. V shed 2 bases and J shed 6 bases, with 6 bases lying between them. This CDR3 contains 12 residues. The CDR3 is CASSFRSNEQFF. CDR3 coding DNA: TGTGCCAGCAGCTTTCGGTCCAATGAGCAGTTCTTC.

CDR3 amino acids: CASSSQGYEQYF. The CDR3 DNA reads TGTGCCAGCAGCTCACAGGGGTACGAGCAGTACTTC. The chain uses TRBV7-9 and TRBJ2-7, with 7 positions matching TRBD1. Unmatched junction bases numbered 1, after V lost 4 bases and J lost 4 bases. Germline-derived CDR1 and CDR2 are SEHNR and FQNEAQ (reference sequence). This CDR3 is built from 12 residues.

This chain connects TRBV6-5 to TRBJ2-1; 8 nucleotides agree with TRBD2. Trimming at V came to 7 bases and at J to 3 bases, leaving 8 bases not matched to a gene. The CDR3 length is 15 residues. The germline CDR1 and CDR2 sequences are MNHEY and SVGAGI. Here the CDR3 DNA reads TGTGCCAGCACCGGGGGGGCGGGAGACTACAATGAGCAGTTCTTC. The encoded protein is CASTGGAGDYNEQFF.

The genes are TRBV7-6 and TRBJ2-5, with 8 bases lining up with TRBD1. Looked up from germline, CDR1 is SGHVS and CDR2 is FNYEAQ. V lost 5 bases, J lost 3 bases, and 14 bases stayed unmatched. The CDR3 loop spans 17 amino acids. For the CDR3, the DNA is TGTGCCAGCAGCCAAGGGCGATTGGAACAGGGGGAAGAGACCCAGTACTTC. Translation: CASSQGRLEQGEETQYF.

This clone was seen more than once but under ten times. The chain employs TRBV10-3 and TRBJ2-7; D not certain. V dropped 0 bases and J dropped 13 bases, with 13 bases sitting between them. Germline CDR1 reads ENHRY; CDR2 reads SYGVKD. The CDR3 consists of 12 residues. The CDR3 DNA reads TGTGCCATCAGTGAGTCTGAGGAGAGACCCTACTTC. As protein: CAISESEERPYF.

The J gene is TRBJ1-1, the V gene TRBV6-5; a possible D gene is TRBD1 (6 bases). In germline, CDR1 is MNHEY, CDR2 SVGAGI. The CDR3 is 14 residues long. Trimming left V 4 bases short and J 5 bases short, with 14 bases between. Here the CDR3 reads CASSWLEGGTEAFF. The CDR3 DNA reads as TGTGCCAGCAGTTGGTTGGAGGGGGGGACTGAAGCTTTCTTT.

In the case of this clone: A read error may produce the germline difference seen at one junction end. The chain couples TRBV7-9 to TRBJ1-1; no reliable D call. The CDR3 consists of 13 residues. Germline V gene data show CDR1 as SEHNR and CDR2 as FQNEAQ (reference sequence). CDR3 DNA: TGTGCCAGCAGCTTGGGCCGGAACATTGAAGCTTTCTTT. Translation: CASSLGRNIEAFF.

The rearrangement links TRBV2 to TRBJ2-7; tentative D call: TRBD1 (6 bases). Per germline, CDR1 SNHLY and CDR2 FYNNEI. The CDR3 covers 15 residues. The V end was cut by 4 bases, the J end by 3 bases, with 16 bases between. The CDR3 bases are TGTGCCAGCAGTGCCGACACAGGGACCCTCTACGAGCAGTACTTC. Translation: CASSADTGTLYEQYF.

This clone was observed a few times. The chain uses TRBV15 and TRBJ2-1; the D gene is possibly TRBD2 (5 bases). Germline V gives CDR1 LNHNV, CDR2 YYDKDF (reference sequence). CDR3 length: 14 residues. V was trimmed by 1 base and J by 8 bases, leaving 12 bases between them. The chain's CDR3 is CATSRVGLGDEQFF. The CDR3 nucleotides read TGTGCCACCAGCAGAGTTGGGTTGGGAGATGAGCAGTTCTTC.

This clone showed up just a few times. Other DNA sequences in the sample encode the same CDR3. The chain recombines TRBV20-1 with TRBJ2-5; TRBD1 is a possible D gene (6 bases). Germline-derived CDR1 and CDR2 are DFQATT and SNEGSKA (reference sequence). This CDR3 spans 11 amino acids. V dropped 6 bases and J dropped 4 bases, with 9 bases sitting between them. The CDR3 sequence is CSARTVETQYF. The CDR3 bases are TGCAGTGCCAGGACAGTAGAGACCCAGTACTTC.

This clone was seen more than once but under ten times. The chain is built from TRBV2 and TRBJ2-7; D perhaps matches TRBD1 (5 bases). This CDR3 is 14 amino acids long. Germline V gene sequence: CDR1 SNHLY, CDR2 FYNNEI. Trimming removed 6 bases from V and 0 bases from J, with 12 bases in between. CDR3 DNA sequence: TGTGCCAGCAGGATAGGGCAGGGCTCCTACGAGCAGTACTTC. Residues: CASRIGQGSYEQYF.

CDR3 region: CASSQVGANYGYTF. For the CDR3, the DNA is TGTGCCAGCAGCCAAGTGGGCGCTAACTATGGCTACACCTTC. This chain links TRBV14 with TRBJ1-2; D is unclear. The CDR3 is 14 residues long. Trimming shortened V by 1 base and J by 0 bases, and 6 bases separated the two germline ends. The germline V gene has CDR1 SGHDN and CDR2 FVKESK.

V and J are TRBV28 and TRBJ1-5; D possibly corresponds to TRBD1 (6 bases). Germline assignment: CDR1 MDHEN and CDR2 SYDVKM. The germline V and J ends were trimmed by 6 bases and 7 bases, with 16 bases remaining between them. The CDR3 runs to 14 residues. The CDR3 sequence: CASRPTGSGQPQHF. The CDR3 coding sequence is TGTGCCAGCAGACCCACAGGGTCAGGGCAGCCCCAGCATTTT.

V and J are TRBV7-9 and TRBJ2-7; tentatively, D is TRBD1 (5 bases). Per the germline V gene, CDR1 is SEHNR and CDR2 is FQNEAQ (reference sequence). The CDR3 sequence is 16 residues long. The V gene lost 4 bases and the J gene lost 4 bases, with 20 bases spanning the gap. CDR3: CASSSPAGRARYEQYF. The CDR3 DNA sequence: TGTGCCAGCAGCTCCCCGGCAGGCAGGGCCCGATACGAGCAGTACTTC.

As for this clone: A read error may account for a junction end that differs from germline. This chain uses TRBV7-2 with TRBJ2-3, with 12 bases aligning to TRBD2. The germline gives CDR1 SGHTA, CDR2 FQGNSA. CDR3 length equals 15 residues. The CDR3 nucleotides read TGTGCCAGCAGCCTAGCGGGAGGGGACTCAGATACGCAGTATTTT. It translates to CASSLAGGDSDTQYF.

This rearrangement joins TRBV5-1 to TRBJ2-2, with 8 bases fitting TRBD2. Looked up from germline, CDR1 is SGHRS and CDR2 is YFSETQ. The ends lost 3 bases at V and 1 base at J; junction bases unmatched: 2. This CDR3 comprises 15 residues. The CDR3 DNA sequence: TGCGCCAGCAGCTGGGGACTAGAGAACACCGGGGAGCTGTTTTTT. It encodes CASSWGLENTGELFF.